Given below is one T cell receptor (beta chain) in context. The data are from a study of CD8+CD57+ T cells in acquired aplastic anemia. Overall study context: Each DNA sample taken from sorted CD4+ and CD8+ cells came to about 3.2 ug on average.

Investigators profiled TCR beta VDJ and CDR3 from genomic DNA template. TCRdb reanalysed the reads using MiXCR and keeps one entry per CDR3 protein. The table includes more than 150,000 distinct CDR3 sequences, 48% detected once. All patients picked for sequencing had shown, by flow cytometry, an expansion of CD8+CD57+ cells. Each patient had severe acquired aplastic anemia. There was no therapy given to any patient before the blood sampling took place. Germline V lookup: CDR1 LNHNV, CDR2 YYDKDF (reference sequence). V was pared by 5 bases and J by 5 bases, with 25 bases between. The CDR3 spans 17 residues.

The source material was sorted CD4+, CD8+, or CD8+CD57+ T cells (not recorded which) from PBMCs. The chain employs TRBV15 and TRBJ2-7; perhaps TRBD2 as D (6 bases). The receptor comes from a human donor with aplastic anemia. CDR3 region: CATSDLPVRSSGDEQYF. DNA of the CDR3: TGTGCCACCAGCGACCTGCCTGTGCGCTCATCGGGGGACGAGCAGTACTTC.